Detailed here is one T cell receptor beta chain. Its antigen remains unknown. V was clipped by 6 bases and J by 9 bases, with 15 bases between them. The CDR3 length is 13 residues. The V gene's germline CDR1 is SGHAT and CDR2 FQDESV (reference sequence). The sample comes from a study of tumor and adjacent non-tumor tissue in lung cancer. Study-level information: There were roughly 11 adenocarcinoma, a couple of squamous cell carcinoma and 1 small cell lung cancer cases. Some 4.2 million productive TCRbeta reads were obtained per sample on average.

Study-level points and caveats: Compared with tumor, normal lung showed significantly lower TCR diversity.

TCRbeta libraries were built with three rounds of nested PCR, modified from ARM-PCR. A single record per CDR3 protein comes from TCRdb applying MiXCR to the multiplex PCR reads. The sample includes about 76,000 distinct CDR3 sequences, 55% to 70% of them seen just once. RNA was extracted from bulk tissue without any cell sorting. The sequenced sample was lung tumor tissue. This receptor was identified in a woman in her 70s with non-small cell lung cancer. V gene TRBV11-1 combines with J gene TRBJ2-1; D gene ambiguous. The CDR3 loop reads CASSHPSRCEQFF. The CDR3 nucleotides read TGTGCCAGCAGTCACCCTTCCCGGTGTGAGCAGTTCTTC.